This is a list of T cell receptor beta chains from one sample in a study of vaccination and CD4 T cells after COVID-19. These receptors have no identified antigens. TCRdb analysed the PCR reads with MiXCR anew, one entry per CDR3 protein. This sample has under 25,000 distinct CDR3 sequences; roughly two thirds occur once, and the top ten carry under 10%. Sequencing was carried out using CD4+ T cells from blood, cultured in vitro. These receptors were obtained from a human donor who had recovered from COVID-19. Each CDR3 is given with its conserved first and last residue. Fields, in order: V gene, D gene, clone size, J gene, CDR3 protein, CDR3 DNA. D genes are given only for firm matches. Rows give clone size only sometimes, using once, few, many, or a class for an expanded clone.

TRBV28	.	.	TRBJ1-1	CASTPSWGGNTEAFF	TGTGCCAGCACCCCCAGCTGGGGAGGGAACACTGAAGCTTTCTTT
TRBV11-2	.	.	TRBJ1-2	CASRPGGRGDYGYTF	TGTGCCAGCAGACCCGGCGGCAGGGGAGACTATGGCTACACCTTC
TRBV19	TRBD1	.	TRBJ1-5	CASSRGQGEKSNQPQHF	TGTGCCAGTAGTCGAGGACAGGGGGAGAAAAGCAATCAGCCCCAGCATTTT
TRBV7-6	.	.	TRBJ2-6	CASSKGAGANVLTF	TGTGCCAGCAGTAAGGGGGCTGGGGCCAACGTCCTGACTTTC
TRBV6-2/TRBV6-3	TRBD2	few	TRBJ2-5	CASSIGTSGRGLKTQYF	TGTGCCAGCAGTATAGGGACTAGCGGGAGAGGGTTAAAGACCCAGTACTTC
TRBV20-1	.	few	TRBJ1-1	CSARGRLRGVNTEAFF	TGCAGTGCTAGAGGTCGGCTCAGGGGAGTGAACACTGAAGCTTTCTTT
TRBV5-3	.	.	TRBJ2-1	CARSPRGLAKDNEQFF	TGTGCCAGAAGCCCCCGGGGGCTAGCGAAGGACAATGAGCAGTTCTTC
TRBV6-1	.	.	TRBJ2-6	CASREGGSGANVLTF	TGTGCCAGCAGAGAGGGGGGGTCCGGGGCCAACGTCCTGACTTTC
TRBV10-2	.	.	TRBJ2-1	CASRPEGAINEQFF	TGCGCCAGCAGGCCGGAGGGGGCAATCAATGAGCAGTTCTTC
TRBV6-2/TRBV6-3	.	.	TRBJ2-7	CASSYSGAFEQYF	TGTGCCAGCAGTTACTCGGGGGCTTTCGAGCAGTACTTC
TRBV6-1	TRBD1	.	TRBJ2-7	CASSEQGAGEQYF	TGTGCCAGCAGTGAGCAGGGGGCTGGCGAGCAGTACTTC
TRBV20-1	.	.	TRBJ2-3	CSASTQGYTQYF	TGCAGTGCTAGTACCCAGGGCTATACGCAGTATTTT